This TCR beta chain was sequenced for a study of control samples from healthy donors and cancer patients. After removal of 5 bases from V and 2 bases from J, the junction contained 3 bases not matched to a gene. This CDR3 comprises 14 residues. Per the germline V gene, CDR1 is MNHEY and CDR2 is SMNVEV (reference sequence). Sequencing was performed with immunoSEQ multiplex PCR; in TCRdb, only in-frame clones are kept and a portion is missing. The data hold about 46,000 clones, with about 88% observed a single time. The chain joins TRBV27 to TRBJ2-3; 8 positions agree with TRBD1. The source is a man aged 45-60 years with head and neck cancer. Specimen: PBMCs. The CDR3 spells CASSPDRATDTQYF. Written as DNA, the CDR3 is TGTGCCAGCAGTCCGGACAGGGCCACAGATACGCAGTATTTT.